Shown below are 25 T cell receptor beta chains from a single sample sequenced in a study of early T cells in non-severe SARS-CoV-2 infection. Each CDR3 protein gets one entry after TCRdb re-called the 5' RACE reads with MiXCR. The sample gives nearly 110,000 distinct CDR3 sequences, around 10% of which show up once; 7.6% is in the top ten. Material: whole blood. Receptor source: an adult who was a healthcare worker with PCR-confirmed SARS-CoV-2 infection or an uninfected control (not recorded which).

The sample holds many counts of this clonotype. The V and J genes are TRBV7-9 and TRBJ1-3; D is uncertain. Trimming pared 2 bases from V and 0 bases from J, leaving 8 bases between. Germline assignment: CDR1 SEHNR and CDR2 FQNEAQ (reference sequence). The CDR3 is made up of 15 amino acids. CDR3 bases: TGTGCCAGCAGCTTACAGGTTATCTCTGGAAACACCATATATTTT. Protein sequence: CASSLQVISGNTIYF.

Note on this clonotype: Possible read error: a much larger clone is one base away. The genes are TRBV11-3 and TRBJ2-1; D may be TRBD1 (7 bases). V was trimmed by 3 bases and J by 8 bases, leaving 14 bases between them. The CDR3 extends over 14 amino acids. Germline V gene data show CDR1 as SGHNT and CDR2 as YENEEA. Written as DNA, the CDR3 is TGTGCCAGCAGCTTGGGGGGACAGCGGGATGAGCAGTTCTTC. Translated, it gives CASSLGGQRDEQFF. The variable domain in full, completed from reference TRBV11-3 and TRBJ2-1, reads EAGVVQSPRYKIIEKKQPVAFWCNPISGHNTLYWYLQNLGQGPELLIRYENEEAVDDSQLPKDRFSAERLKGVDSTLKIQPAELGDSAVYLCASSLGGQRDEQFFGPGTRLTVL.

The chain has TRBV5-1 and TRBJ2-5, with TRBD1 matching 7 bases. CDR3 length: 13 amino acids. Germline trimming cut 3 bases from V and 2 bases from J; bases unmatched to any gene: 1. From germline, CDR1 is SGHRS and CDR2 YFSETQ. CDR3 DNA: TGCGCCAGCAGCTCCAGGGGGCAAGAGACCCAGTACTTC. Translation gives CASSSRGQETQYF.

The rearrangement links TRBV28 to TRBJ2-7; 7 bases are a match to TRBD2. The CDR3 has 16 residues. Germline V gene sequence: CDR1 MDHEN, CDR2 SYDVKM. Unmatched junction bases numbered 13, after V lost 4 bases and J lost 4 bases. The CDR3 sequence: CASSWGRTSYQYEQYF. In DNA form, the CDR3 reads TGTGCCAGCAGTTGGGGTAGGACTAGTTATCAGTACGAGCAGTACTTC.

This clonotype was detected many times. The chain carries TRBV18 and TRBJ2-7; D perhaps matches TRBD1 (6 bases). V was pared by 5 bases and J by 3 bases, with 23 bases between. The CDR3 is made up of 17 amino acids. Germline V CDR1 and CDR2: KGHSH, LQKENI. This CDR3 is CASSSYLQQGPLYEQYF. CDR3 in DNA: TGTGCCAGCTCATCTTACCTCCAACAGGGCCCTCTCTACGAGCAGTACTTC.

This clonotype was found many times. The chain combines TRBV20-1 with TRBJ1-5; a possible D gene is TRBD1 (5 bases). V dropped 6 bases and J dropped 4 bases, with 10 bases sitting between them. CDR3 length: 12 amino acids. Looked up from germline, CDR1 is DFQATT and CDR2 is SNEGSKA (reference sequence). CDR3 sequence (DNA): TGCAGTGCCGGGGAGGGGAATCAGCCCCAGCATTTT. This codes for CSAGEGNQPQHF.

This clonotype was seen repeatedly, ten times or more. The chain has TRBV5-1 and TRBJ1-5; TRBD1 is a possible D gene (5 bases). Trimming pared 4 bases from V and 6 bases from J, leaving 17 bases between. Germline values: CDR1 SGHRS, CDR2 YFSETQ. The CDR3 sequence is 15 residues long. The CDR3 nucleotides read TGCGCCAGCAGCCCTTCAGGGATAGGAGGTCAGCCCCAGCATTTT. It codes for CASSPSGIGGQPQHF. Complete variable domain (other parts from reference TRBV5-1 and TRBJ1-5): KAGVTQTPRYLIKTRGQQVTLSCSPISGHRSVSWYQQTPGQGLQFLFEYFSETQRNKGNFPGRFSGRQFSNSRSEMNVSTLELGDSALYLCASSPSGIGGQPQHFGDGTRLSIL.

This clonotype was detected a few times. The chain recombines TRBV19 with TRBJ2-7; either TRBD1 or TRBD2 may fit D (5 bases each). The CDR3 spans 15 residues. The V gene's germline CDR1 is LNHDA and CDR2 SQIVND (reference sequence). V was shortened by 9 bases and J by 2 bases, with 20 bases between the two germline ends. In DNA form, the CDR3 reads TGTGCCAGCTCGCCCCGGGACCCCCAAACCTACGAGCAGTACTTC. This sequence encodes CASSPRDPQTYEQYF.

This clonotype was recorded at least ten times. This sequence joins TRBV6-6 and TRBJ2-2; 8 bases line up with TRBD1. The CDR3 is 18 residues long. The germline gives CDR1 MNHNY, CDR2 SVGAGI (reference sequence). V shed 7 bases, J shed 1 base, and the junction held 14 bases outside the gene matches. CDR3 bases: TGTGCCAGCACCCAGACCAGGGGGCCGAGGTGGAACACCGGGGAGCTGTTTTTT. This gives the protein CASTQTRGPRWNTGELFF.

In this sample, this clonotype turned up a few times. The chain is built from TRBV12-3 or TRBV12-4 and TRBJ2-6; 12 nucleotides line up with TRBD1. The CDR3 spans 17 residues. J was trimmed by 1 base and V by 7 bases; bases with no gene match: 5. The CDR3 is CASTPGQGASGANVLTF. For the CDR3, the DNA is TGTGCCAGCACCCCGGGACAGGGGGCATCTGGGGCCAACGTCCTGACTTTC.

The genes are TRBV7-6 and TRBJ2-1; unclear D gene. The V end lost 9 bases, the J end lost 2 bases, and 14 bases lay between the germline ends. Germline V gene lookup returns CDR1 SGHVS and CDR2 FNYEAQ. The CDR3 runs to 14 residues. The CDR3 sequence is CARRRAIAYNEQFF. The DNA of the CDR3 is TGTGCCAGGCGGCGCGCGATAGCCTACAATGAGCAGTTCTTC.

The table lists this clonotype with a few counts. V gene TRBV5-1 combines with J gene TRBJ2-3; perhaps TRBD2 as D (5 bases). This CDR3 is 15 amino acids long. Germline-derived CDR1 and CDR2 are SGHRS and YFSETQ. V was trimmed by 0 bases and J by 2 bases, leaving 10 bases between them. CDR3 region: CASSLGTGYTDTQYF. The CDR3 nucleotides are TGCGCCAGCAGCTTGGGGACGGGATACACAGATACGCAGTATTTT.

The sample holds a few counts of this clonotype. V is TRBV15 and J is TRBJ1-5; D gene uncertain. Trimming shortened V by 6 bases and J by 5 bases, and 8 bases separated the two germline ends. Germline V CDR1 and CDR2: LNHNV, YYDKDF (reference sequence). CDR3 size: 12 residues. The CDR3 region is CATRRNDQPQHF. Written as DNA, the CDR3 is TGTGCCACCAGGCGGAATGATCAGCCCCAGCATTTT.

The chain couples TRBV15 to TRBJ2-5, with 10 positions matching TRBD1. Germline CDR1 reads LNHNV; CDR2 reads YYDKDF (reference sequence). The CDR3 covers 13 residues. V lost 5 bases to trimming and J lost 4 bases; unmatched junction nucleotides: 1. The CDR3 region is CATSGQGGETQYF. Here the CDR3 DNA reads TGTGCCACCAGCGGACAGGGGGGAGAGACCCAGTACTTC.

This clonotype was observed at least ten times. V gene TRBV7-2 combines with J gene TRBJ1-1; D perhaps matches TRBD1 (5 bases). V lost 5 bases and J lost 1, with 5 bases in between. The CDR3 length is 12 residues. Germline values: CDR1 SGHTA, CDR2 FQGNSA. CDR3 bases: TGTGCCAGCAGCGGGGGGAACACTGAAGCTTTCTTT. It specifies CASSGGNTEAFF.

The chain recombines TRBV3-1 with TRBJ2-7; 7 bases are a match to TRBD2. Germline V gene sequence: CDR1 LGHDT, CDR2 YNNKEL (reference sequence). The CDR3 length is 14 residues. Unmatched junction bases numbered 3, after V lost 1 base and J lost 3 bases. CDR3 protein: CASSQASGIYEQYF. The CDR3, as DNA: TGTGCCAGCAGCCAAGCTAGCGGAATCTACGAGCAGTACTTC.

For the CDR3, the DNA is TGTGCCACCAGCAGAGGGGGGACAGAAAACTACGAGCAGTACTTC. Translated: CATSRGGTENYEQYF. The gene calls are TRBV15 and TRBJ2-7, with 7 bases aligning to TRBD1. CDR3 length: 15 residues. Germline values: CDR1 LNHNV, CDR2 YYDKDF (reference sequence). Trimming at V came to 1 base and at J to 3 bases, leaving 6 bases not matched to a gene.

Many counts were recorded for this clonotype. V is TRBV28 and J is TRBJ2-7; 10 bases align to TRBD2. Germline loops: CDR1 MDHEN, CDR2 SYDVKM. The length of the CDR3 is 14 residues. The V gene end was trimmed by 6 bases and the J gene end by 5 bases; junction bases not matched to a gene: 7. DNA of the CDR3: TGTGCCAGCAGCTTAAGCGGGAGGGTGCACGAGCAGTACTTC. The encoded protein is CASSLSGRVHEQYF.

The chain combines TRBV7-8 with TRBJ2-7; D is perhaps TRBD2 (5 bases). The V and J ends lost 5 bases and 7 bases respectively, with 12 bases between them. CDR1 and CDR2 from the germline V gene are SGHVS and FQNEAQ. The CDR3 runs to 12 residues. CDR3 sequence reads: CASSPRSGEQYF. As DNA, the CDR3 is TGTGCCAGCAGCCCCAGGTCGGGGGAGCAGTACTTC.

This clonotype was counted only a few times. The chain has TRBV4-2 and TRBJ1-1, with D possibly matching TRBD1 (6 bases). The CDR3 sequence is 14 residues long. The germline CDR1 and CDR2 sequences are LGHNA and YNFKEQ. Trimming stripped 3 bases from V and 1 base from J, with 9 bases between. The CDR3 DNA reads as TGTGCCAGCAGCCACCCGACAGGGAACACTGAAGCTTTCTTT. It is translated as CASSHPTGNTEAFF.

The chain links TRBV5-4 to TRBJ2-1; 7 positions agree with TRBD2. There are 14 residues in the CDR3. V trimming: 3 bases; J trimming: 4 bases; junction bases outside the gene matches: 4. Germline CDR1 and CDR2: SGHNT and YYREEE (reference sequence). The CDR3 spells CASSSSGNYNEQFF. The CDR3, as DNA: TGTGCCAGCAGCTCAAGCGGGAATTACAATGAGCAGTTCTTC.

This clonotype was seen many times. The rearrangement uses TRBV20-1 and TRBJ2-3, with TRBD1 identical over 8 bases. The CDR3 covers 14 residues. The trim removed 4 bases at V and 2 bases at J, leaving 5 bases unmatched. The germline gives CDR1 DFQATT, CDR2 SNEGSKA (reference sequence). DNA for the CDR3: TGCAGTGCTACCGGGACAGGATCCACAGATACGCAGTATTTT. Translated: CSATGTGSTDTQYF.

As concerns this clonotype: Possible read error: a much larger clone is one base away. The chain combines TRBV7-2 with TRBJ2-4; D perhaps matches TRBD1 (5 bases). This CDR3 region has 16 residues. Per germline, CDR1 SGHTA and CDR2 FQGNSA. The CDR3 DNA reads as TGTGTCAGCAGCTTAGTAGGGGCGGCGGCCAAAAACATTCAGTACTTC. It yields the protein CVSSLVGAAAKNIQYF. Supplemented by reference TRBV7-2 and TRBJ2-4, the full variable domain reads GAGVSQSPSNKVTEKGKDVELRCDPISGHTALYWYRQSLGQGLEFLIYFQGNSAPDKSGLPSDRFSAERTGGSVSTLTIQRTQQEDSAVYLCVSSLVGAAAKNIQYFGAGTRLSVL.

V is TRBV20-1 and J is TRBJ2-7; TRBD2 agrees at 15 bases. The CDR3 covers 15 residues. Germline CDR1 reads DFQATT; CDR2 reads SNEGSKA (reference sequence). V shed 6 bases and J 4 bases; nucleotides not matched to a gene: 7. This chain's CDR3 is CSAPGLAGGTYEQYF. The CDR3 bases are TGCAGTGCCCCCGGACTAGCGGGAGGGACGTACGAGCAGTACTTC.

This clonotype has a handful of counts. V gene TRBV7-2 combines with J gene TRBJ1-5; perhaps TRBD1 as D (6 bases). Trimming took 5 bases from V and 5 from J, leaving 10 bases between them. The CDR3 totals 13 residues. CDR1 SGHTA and CDR2 FQGNSA come from the germline V gene. CDR3: CASSGNRDQPQHF. The DNA of the CDR3 is TGTGCCAGCAGCGGAAACAGGGATCAGCCCCAGCATTTT.